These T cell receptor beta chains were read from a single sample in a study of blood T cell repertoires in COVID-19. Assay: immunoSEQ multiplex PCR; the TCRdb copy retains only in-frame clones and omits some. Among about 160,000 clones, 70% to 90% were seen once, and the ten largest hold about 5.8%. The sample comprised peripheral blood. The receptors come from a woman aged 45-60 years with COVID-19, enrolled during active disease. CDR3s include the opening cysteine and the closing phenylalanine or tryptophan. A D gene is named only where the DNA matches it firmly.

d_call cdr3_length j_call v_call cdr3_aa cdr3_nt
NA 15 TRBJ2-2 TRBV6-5 CASVLGQGNTGELFF TGTGCCAGCGTTCTGGGGCAGGGGAACACCGGGGAGCTGTTTTTT
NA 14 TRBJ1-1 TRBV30 CALYLEGTGTEAFF TGTGCCTTATATCTGGAGGGTACGGGGACTGAAGCTTTCTTT
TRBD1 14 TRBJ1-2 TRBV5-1 CASSYDRVDYGYTF TGCGCCAGCAGCTATGACAGGGTAGACTATGGCTACACCTTC
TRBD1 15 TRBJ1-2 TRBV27 CASSLEGRGSYGYTF TGTGCCAGCAGTTTAGAGGGCAGGGGGTCCTATGGCTACACCTTC
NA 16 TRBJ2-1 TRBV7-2 CASSLAPPKSYNEQFF TGTGCCAGCAGCTTAGCCCCTCCTAAATCCTACAATGAGCAGTTCTTC
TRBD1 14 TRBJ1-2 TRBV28 CASSPGTGGYGYTF TGTGCCAGCAGTCCCGGGACAGGGGGCTATGGCTACACCTTC
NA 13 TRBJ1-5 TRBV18 CASSGEVNQPQHF TGTGCCAGTTCTGGCGAGGTCAATCAGCCCCAGCATTTT
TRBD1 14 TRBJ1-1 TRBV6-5 CASRTQGMNTEAFF TGTGCCAGCAGAACACAGGGGATGAACACTGAAGCTTTCTTT
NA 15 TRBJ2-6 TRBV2 CASSDRGSGANVLTF TGTGCCAGCAGTGATAGGGGTTCTGGGGCCAACGTCCTGACTTTC
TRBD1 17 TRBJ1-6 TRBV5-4 CASSFNAGGRYNSPLHF TGTGCCAGCAGCTTCAACGCAGGGGGCAGATATAATTCACCCCTCCACTTT
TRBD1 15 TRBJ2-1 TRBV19 CASKEWTGGPNEQFF TGTGCCAGTAAGGAGTGGACAGGGGGACCCAATGAGCAGTTCTTC
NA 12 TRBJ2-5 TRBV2 CASNIGRETQYF TGTGCCAGCAACATAGGGAGAGAGACCCAGTACTTC
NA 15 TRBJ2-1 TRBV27 CASSLKGPSYNEQFF TGTGCCAGCAGTTTGAAGGGGCCGTCCTACAATGAGCAGTTCTTC
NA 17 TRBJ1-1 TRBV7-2 CASSLRVVTGRDTEAFF TGTGCCAGCAGCTTACGCGTAGTCACGGGGAGGGACACTGAAGCTTTCTTT
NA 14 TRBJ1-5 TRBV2 CASSAEGIGQPQHF TGTGCCAGCAGTGCGGAGGGGATAGGACAGCCCCAGCATTTT